Given below is one TCR beta chain in context. Its cognate antigen has yet to be identified. Base qualities are not recorded, but no much larger clone differs from it by a single base. V loses 1 base, J loses 1 base, and the germline ends lie 8 bases apart. The CDR3 has 14 amino acids, counting the end cysteine and phenylalanine. Only the CDR3 part of the read is kept: 42 bases, read in frame from the first base. From a lookup of the germline V gene (reference sequence), CDR1 and CDR2 are SGHNT and YYREEE. The sample is drawn from a study of early T cells in non-severe SARS-CoV-2 infection (dated by TCRdb to the early 2020s). About the study as a whole: Because TCR sequencing relied on bulk RNA taken from unsorted whole blood, pairing of alpha and beta chains was not possible. What the authors observed across the whole study: Matching against VDJdb was skewed toward anti-spike CD8 responses, likely underestimated virus-specific expansions, and missed private and CD4 specificities.

This was a case-control study nested in a cohort of healthcare workers in London, UK, who had nasopharyngeal swab PCR tests and blood samples taken every week. Healthcare workers were recruited during the week of the UK lockdown, between 23 and 31 March 2020, and followed weekly for up to roughly 16 weeks. The library was made by 5' RACE. This sample was sequenced with a NextSeq 500. To correct for sequencing error and PCR bias, the TCR library protocol tagged individual cDNA molecules with unique molecular identifiers. Both TCR alpha and beta chains were sequenced, and tight co-correlation was observed between alpha and beta sequence abundances in each sample. Under the source paper's analysis protocol: Decombinator V4 was used to perform V gene, J gene and CDR3 annotation of TCR sequences. Expanded TCRs were defined as changing significantly between any two time points under a Poisson model with p below 0.0001. TCR abundances were normalised to the total number of TCRs sequenced per sample and expressed as counts per million. TRAV1-2 paired with TRAJ12, TRAJ20 or TRAJ33 defined MAIT TCRs, while TRAV10 paired with TRAJ18 defined iNKT TCRs. VDJdb, accessed on 1 November 2021, was searched for TCRs annotated for CMV, EBV and SARS-CoV-2, and TCRs annotated for more than one antigen were excluded. The public reads were quality trimmed at Q25 with fastp and then assembled into clones with MiXCR by TCRdb, keeping productive beta chains. Identical CDR3 protein sequences are pooled into one entry, listed with their most common genes and DNA. TCRdb's processing, not the authors' own work, is the source of the V and J calls. The sample table records roughly 60,000 distinct CDR3 sequences; around 11% of these occur just once. Less than 3.5% of the sample lies in the top ten.

The rearrangement joined TRBV5-4 to TRBJ1-1; TRBD1 is a weak D gene call, 6 bases matching. This TCR was recovered from an adult who was a healthcare worker with PCR-confirmed SARS-CoV-2 infection or an uninfected control (not recorded which). The input for sequencing was whole blood, taken at baseline. Here the CDR3 is given as CASSLRGGNTEAFF. The DNA sequence reads TGTGCCAGCAGCTTGAGAGGGGGGAACACTGAAGCTTTCTTT.